These 25 T cell receptor beta chains were sequenced from one sample in a study of blood T cell repertoires in COVID-19. The method was immunoSEQ multiplex PCR; TCRdb's version includes in-frame clones alone and lacks a portion of them. The table records approximately 200,000 clones, roughly 94% of them present only once. Sequenced material: peripheral blood. These receptors all come from a man between 25 and 39 years old with COVID-19, enrolled during active disease.

V usage is TRBV4-2 and J usage is TRBJ2-5; TRBD2 matches at 15 bases. V shed 4 bases and J 2 bases; nucleotides not matched to a gene: 2. CDR3 length: 16 residues. The germline CDR1 and CDR2 sequences are LGHNA and YNFKEQ. This CDR3 is CASSRGLAGGQETQYF. The DNA for the CDR3 is TGTGCCAGCAGCCGTGGACTAGCGGGGGGGCAAGAGACCCAGTACTTC.

This clone was counted once. The genes are TRBV27 and TRBJ1-2; D is uncertain. The ends were cut back, 6 bases at V and 2 bases at J, with 16 bases in the middle. Germline V gene lookup returns CDR1 MNHEY and CDR2 SMNVEV (reference sequence). The CDR3 totals 15 residues. The CDR3 coding sequence is TGTGCCAGCAGCTATGGGCCTCAGAGAAACTATGGCTACACCTTC. Its protein product is CASSYGPQRNYGYTF.

V is TRBV6-1 and J is TRBJ2-3, with D possibly being TRBD1 (6 bases). This CDR3 comprises 15 residues. Germline V lookup: CDR1 MNHNS, CDR2 SASEGT. Trimming pared 5 bases from V and 1 base from J, leaving 13 bases between. The CDR3 DNA reads as TGTGCCAGCAGTCAGATGACAGGTGGCACAGATACGCAGTATTTT. Translating gives CASSQMTGGTDTQYF.

This sequence joins TRBV5-4 and TRBJ2-7; D ambiguous. Germline values: CDR1 SGHNT, CDR2 YYREEE (reference sequence). V lost 0 bases, J lost 6 bases, and 7 bases lay in between. This CDR3 spans 12 amino acids. For the CDR3, the DNA is TGTGCCAGCAGCTTGGATCTTTCCGAGCAGTACTTC. Its translation: CASSLDLSEQYF.

V is TRBV25-1 and J is TRBJ2-7, with D uncertain. CDR1 is MGHDK and CDR2 is SYGVNS in the germline V gene. Between the trimmed V and J ends, which lost 3 bases and 4 bases, there was a span of 13 bases. The CDR3 is 14 amino acids. This CDR3 reads CASSDLRIPYEQYF. The CDR3 DNA sequence: TGTGCCAGCAGTGATCTCCGTATTCCGTACGAGCAGTACTTC.

This chain joins TRBV11-2 and TRBJ1-2, with 7 nucleotides matching TRBD1. J lost 7 bases, V lost 5 bases, and 7 bases had no gene match. From germline, CDR1 is SGHAT and CDR2 FQNNGV. This CDR3 is built from 13 residues. The CDR3 bases are TGTGCCAGCAGCCAGGACAGGAAGGCTGGCTACACCTTC. Amino acids: CASSQDRKAGYTF.

This clone occurred once. The V call is TRBV27, the J call TRBJ2-5, with unresolved D. The germline gives CDR1 MNHEY, CDR2 SMNVEV (reference sequence). V shed 5 bases and J shed 1 base, with 14 bases lying between them. The CDR3 has 15 amino acids. CDR3 in amino acids: CASSRLYAVQETQYF. The CDR3 DNA is TGTGCCAGCAGTCGTTTGTATGCAGTCCAAGAGACCCAGTACTTC.

The rearrangement joins TRBV4-1 to TRBJ1-1; D remains unclear. The CDR3 has 14 amino acids. The V gene's germline CDR1 is MGHRA and CDR2 YSYEKL. V lost 0 bases and J lost 1, with 6 bases in between. The CDR3 reads CASSQDPGNTEAFF. The CDR3 nucleotides are TGCGCCAGCAGCCAAGATCCAGGGAACACTGAAGCTTTCTTT.

V usage is TRBV7-7 and J usage is TRBJ2-3; D is undetermined. Trimming shortened V by 5 bases and J by 2 bases, and 11 bases separated the two germline ends. The CDR3 contains 14 residues. In germline, CDR1 is SSHAT, CDR2 FNYEAQ (reference sequence). CDR3 residues: CASSRELVTDTQYF. CDR3 DNA sequence: TGTGCCAGCAGCCGCGAACTGGTCACAGATACGCAGTATTTT.

Many counts were recorded for this clone. The chain combines TRBV2 with TRBJ2-7, with a tentative D call TRBD2 (7 bases). Per germline, CDR1 SNHLY and CDR2 FYNNEI. Trimming stripped 3 bases from V and 1 base from J, with 16 bases between. CDR3 length: 16 amino acids. As DNA, the CDR3 is TGTGCCAGCAGTGACTTTGGCGGGGGCGTTTCCTACGAGCAGTACTTC. It is translated as CASSDFGGGVSYEQYF.

The chain combines TRBV4-2 with TRBJ1-1; the D is unclear. V was cut by 7 bases and J by 0 bases, with 12 bases left in between. The CDR3 spans 14 residues. Germline V CDR1 and CDR2: LGHNA, YNFKEQ. CDR3 protein: CASNWEKMNTEAFF. DNA of the CDR3: TGTGCCAGCAATTGGGAGAAAATGAACACTGAAGCTTTCTTT.

This chain links TRBV18 with TRBJ1-1, with 11 bases identical to TRBD1. Germline assignment: CDR1 KGHSH and CDR2 LQKENI. This CDR3 is built from 16 residues. J gave up 7 bases and V 3 bases, and 10 bases lay outside the gene matches. CDR3 loop: CASSPGTGGLSNEAFF. The CDR3 DNA reads TGTGCCAGCTCACCTGGGACAGGGGGATTGTCCAATGAAGCTTTCTTT.

The chain links TRBV19 to TRBJ2-1; perhaps TRBD1 as D (6 bases). This CDR3 has 14 amino acids. Deletions cut 5 bases from V and 7 bases from J, with 15 bases between. From germline, CDR1 is LNHDA and CDR2 SQIVND (reference sequence). The CDR3 here is CASSPPRGVNEQFF. The CDR3 DNA is TGTGCCAGTAGTCCCCCCAGGGGTGTAAATGAGCAGTTCTTC. The whole variable domain, filled in from reference TRBV19 and TRBJ2-1, reads DGGITQSPKYLFRKEGQNVTLSCEQNLNHDAMYWYRQDPGQGLRLIYYSQIVNDFQKGDIAEGYSVSREKKESFPLTVTSAQKNPTAFYLCASSPPRGVNEQFFGPGTRLTVL.

The genes are TRBV18 and TRBJ2-1; TRBD2 agrees at 10 bases. Germline V gene sequence: CDR1 KGHSH, CDR2 LQKENI. The trim removed 3 bases at V and 2 bases at J, leaving 7 bases unmatched. The length of the CDR3 is 17 residues. CDR3 in DNA: TGTGCCAGCTCACCTAGCCCGACTAGCGGGCCCTACAATGAGCAGTTCTTC. Amino acid sequence: CASSPSPTSGPYNEQFF.

The rearrangement uses TRBV9 and TRBJ2-7, with 7 positions matching TRBD1. There are 13 residues in the CDR3. V lost 4 bases to trimming and J lost 3 bases; unmatched junction nucleotides: 4. Germline CDR1 reads SGDLS; CDR2 reads YYNGEE. Here the CDR3 reads CASSPRDSYEQYF. CDR3 nucleotides: TGTGCCAGCAGCCCCCGGGACAGCTACGAGCAGTACTTC.

This sequence joins TRBV5-5 and TRBJ2-6; 7 bases match TRBD1. The CDR3 totals 15 residues. Germline V lookup: CDR1 SGHKS, CDR2 YYEKEE (reference sequence). V shed 7 bases and J 2 bases; nucleotides not matched to a gene: 6. CDR3 sequence (DNA): TGTGCCAGCGGAGAAAGGGGGCCTGGGGCCAACGTCCTGACTTTC. It is translated as CASGERGPGANVLTF.

The chain has TRBV14 and TRBJ1-6; D unresolved. Trimming shortened V by 1 base and J by 6 bases, and 13 bases separated the two germline ends. The germline gives CDR1 SGHDN, CDR2 FVKESK. CDR3 length: 16 amino acids. The CDR3 coding sequence is TGTGCCAGCAGCCAAGTAGGTGGCAACAGTAATTCACCCCTCCACTTT. Protein sequence: CASSQVGGNSNSPLHF.

This clone was found once. The chain joins TRBV15 to TRBJ2-7, with 7 bases that match TRBD1. Per the germline V gene, CDR1 is LNHNV and CDR2 is YYDKDF (reference sequence). CDR3 length equals 17 residues. Trimming at V came to 0 bases and at J to 3 bases, leaving 11 bases not matched to a gene. In DNA, the CDR3 is TGTGCCACCAGCAGAGATGATAAGGGGGCCCTTAACTACGAGCAGTACTTC. This codes for CATSRDDKGALNYEQYF.

The chain uses TRBV5-6 and TRBJ2-6; maybe TRBD2 (5 bases). Germline CDR1 is SGHDT and CDR2 is YYEEEE. V was trimmed by 1 base and J by 1 base, leaving 6 bases between them. There are 15 residues in the CDR3. Here the CDR3 reads CASSLRGSGANVLTF. In DNA, the CDR3 is TGTGCCAGCAGCTTGCGAGGGTCTGGGGCCAACGTCCTGACTTTC.

Note on this clone: Other DNA sequences in the sample encode the same CDR3. The chain carries TRBV2 and TRBJ2-5; 9 nucleotides match TRBD2. This CDR3 is 14 amino acids long. V lost 4 bases and J lost 2; bases outside the gene matches: 2. Germline CDR1 and CDR2: SNHLY and FYNNEI. The CDR3 nucleotides read TGTGCCAGCAGTGGTGCGGGGGGGCAAGAGACCCAGTACTTC. Its protein is CASSGAGGQETQYF.

This chain links TRBV7-6 with TRBJ2-7, with 8 bases matching TRBD1. Unmatched junction bases numbered 3, after V lost 0 bases and J lost 5 bases. Germline V CDR1 and CDR2: SGHVS, FNYEAQ. The CDR3 covers 14 residues. CDR3 residues: CASSLAPGGDEQYF. The CDR3 DNA reads as TGTGCCAGCAGCTTAGCTCCAGGGGGCGACGAGCAGTACTTC.

V and J are TRBV7-9 and TRBJ1-6; 7 positions agree with TRBD1. This CDR3 is 14 amino acids long. V shed 2 bases, J shed 6 bases, and the junction held 1 base outside the gene matches. Germline CDR1 SEHNR, CDR2 FQNEAQ (reference sequence). This CDR3 is CASSLRDSNSPLHF. Written as DNA, the CDR3 is TGTGCCAGCAGCTTACGGGACAGTAATTCACCCCTCCACTTT.

The rearrangement uses TRBV9 and TRBJ1-5; D is possibly TRBD1 (5 bases). V was shortened by 0 bases and J by 4 bases, with 14 bases between the two germline ends. The germline CDR1 and CDR2 sequences are SGDLS and YYNGEE. This CDR3 comprises 16 residues. As DNA, the CDR3 is TGTGCCAGCAGCGTAGTGACCCCAGGGCTGAATCAGCCCCAGCATTTT. Protein product: CASSVVTPGLNQPQHF.

This clone has more than one count but fewer than ten. This chain links TRBV7-9 with TRBJ1-6; D is unresolved. The CDR3 contains 15 residues. V shed 5 bases and J shed 8 bases, with 16 bases lying between them. Looked up from germline, CDR1 is SEHNR and CDR2 is FQNEAQ (reference sequence). This CDR3 reads CASSRGPPGDSPLHF. The CDR3 DNA sequence: TGTGCCAGCAGCCGCGGCCCTCCCGGGGATTCACCCCTCCACTTT.

The chain carries TRBV6-1 and TRBJ1-5; 8 bases agree with TRBD1. Unmatched junction bases numbered 4, after V lost 0 bases and J lost 6 bases. CDR3 length: 15 residues. Germline V gene lookup returns CDR1 MNHNS and CDR2 SASEGT. CDR3 residues: CASSEAGTGSQPQHF. The CDR3 nucleotides read TGTGCCAGCAGTGAAGCCGGGACAGGCAGTCAGCCCCAGCATTTT.